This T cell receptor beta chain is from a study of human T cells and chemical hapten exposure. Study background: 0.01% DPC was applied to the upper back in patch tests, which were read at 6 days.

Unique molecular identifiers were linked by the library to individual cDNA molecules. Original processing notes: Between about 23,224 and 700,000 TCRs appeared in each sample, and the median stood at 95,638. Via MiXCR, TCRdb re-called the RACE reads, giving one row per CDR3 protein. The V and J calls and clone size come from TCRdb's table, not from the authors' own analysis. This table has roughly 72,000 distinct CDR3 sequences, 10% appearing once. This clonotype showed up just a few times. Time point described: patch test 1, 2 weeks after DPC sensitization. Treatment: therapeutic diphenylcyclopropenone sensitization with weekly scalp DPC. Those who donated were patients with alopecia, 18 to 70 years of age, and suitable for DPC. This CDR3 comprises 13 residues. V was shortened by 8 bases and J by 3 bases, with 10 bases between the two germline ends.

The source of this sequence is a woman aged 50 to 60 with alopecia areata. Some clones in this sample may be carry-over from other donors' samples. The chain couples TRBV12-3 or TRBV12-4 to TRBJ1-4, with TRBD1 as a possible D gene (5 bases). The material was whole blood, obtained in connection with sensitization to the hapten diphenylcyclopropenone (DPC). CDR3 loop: CASGLGANEKLFF. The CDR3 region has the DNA TGTGCCAGCGGGTTGGGGGCTAATGAAAAACTGTTTTTT.